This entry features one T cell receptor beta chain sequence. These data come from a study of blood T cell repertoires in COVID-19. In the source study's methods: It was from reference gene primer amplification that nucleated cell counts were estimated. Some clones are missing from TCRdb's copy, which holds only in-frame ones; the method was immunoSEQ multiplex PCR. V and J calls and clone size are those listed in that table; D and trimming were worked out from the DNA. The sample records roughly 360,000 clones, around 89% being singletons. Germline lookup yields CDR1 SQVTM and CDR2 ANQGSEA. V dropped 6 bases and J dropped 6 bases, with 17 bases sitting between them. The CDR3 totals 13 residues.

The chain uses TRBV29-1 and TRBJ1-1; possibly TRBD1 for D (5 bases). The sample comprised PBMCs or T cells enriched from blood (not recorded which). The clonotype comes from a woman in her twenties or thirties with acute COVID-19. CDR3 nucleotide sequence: TGCAGCGTGGGAAAGAAGGAAGGGGCTGAAGCTTTCTTT. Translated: CSVGKKEGAEAFF.